The rows below give T cell receptor beta chains drawn from one sample of a study of Graves' ophthalmopathy and Graves' hyperthyroidism. TCRdb re-called the multiplex PCR reads through MiXCR, storing one row per CDR3 protein. The sample holds approximately 640,000 distinct CDR3 sequences, more than 40% seen once. Sequenced input: peripheral blood. Receptors were obtained from an adult man with Graves' ophthalmopathy. Each CDR3 is given with its conserved first and last residue. D genes are given only for firm matches. Expanded clones get a size class; other rows say once, few or many, or leave the size out.

v_call	d_call	j_call	clone_size	cdr3_aa	cdr3_nt
TRBV27	.	TRBJ2-7	.	CASSLGIPYEQYF	TGTGCCAGCAGTTTAGGGATTCCCTACGAGCAGTACTTC
TRBV12-3/TRBV12-4	.	TRBJ2-5	.	CASSSAALSQYF	TGTGCCAGCAGTTCGGCGGCGCTGTCCCAGTACTTC
TRBV10-3	.	TRBJ2-3	.	CAISDGGRGTDTQYF	TGTGCCATCAGTGATGGGGGGCGAGGCACAGATACGCAGTATTTT
TRBV12-3/TRBV12-4	.	TRBJ1-2	.	CASSFGSF	TGTGCCAGCAGTTTCGGCAGTTTC
TRBV19	.	TRBJ1-4	many	CASSNTVANEKLFF	TGTGCCAGTAGCAATACCGTTGCCAATGAAAAACTGTTTTTT
TRBV11-2	TRBD2	TRBJ2-3	.	CASSSSGVVDTQYF	TGTGCCAGCAGCTCTAGCGGGGTGGTCGATACGCAGTATTTT
TRBV25-1	.	TRBJ1-1	.	CASSEYQGKVTEAFF	TGTGCCAGCAGTGAATACCAGGGGAAGGTGACTGAAGCTTTCTTT
TRBV27	.	TRBJ1-2	.	CASAHRPRGSYGYTF	TGTGCCAGCGCGCATAGACCGCGCGGGAGCTATGGCTACACCTTC
TRBV9	TRBD1	TRBJ1-4	.	CASSLQGTGFF	TGTGCCAGCAGCTTGCAAGGGACAGGGTTTTTT
TRBV12-3/TRBV12-4	TRBD1	TRBJ1-1	.	CASSPAGTDLYTKAFF	TGTGCCAGCAGCCCAGCCGGGACAGACCTTTACACTAAAGCTTTCTTT
TRBV24-1	.	TRBJ1-1	.	CATSAGIRDEASF	TGTGCCACCAGTGCAGGGATCAGGGATGAAGCCTCCTTT
TRBV25-1	.	TRBJ1-1	.	CASSYSKGQLNTEAFF	TGTGCCAGCAGTTACTCGAAGGGACAACTGAACACTGAAGCTTTCTTT
TRBV7-2	.	TRBJ1-1	many	CASRPPGRVTEAFF	TGTGCCAGCAGACCGCCGGGTCGCGTCACTGAAGCTTTCTTT
TRBV9	TRBD1	TRBJ2-7	.	CASSHRTGLMYEQYF	TGTGCCAGCAGCCACCGGACAGGGTTGATGTACGAGCAGTACTTC
TRBV5-1	TRBD1	TRBJ2-7	many	CASSLAPGQGGYEQYF	TGCGCCAGCAGCTTGGCCCCGGGACAGGGGGGCTACGAGCAGTACTTC
TRBV20-1	TRBD2	TRBJ2-5	many	CSAILAGERETQYF	TGCAGTGCTATACTAGCGGGAGAGCGGGAGACCCAGTACTTC
TRBV27	.	TRBJ1-2	few	CASSLLGRDGYGYTF	TGTGCCAGCAGTTTATTGGGCAGGGATGGCTATGGCTACACCTTC
TRBV29-1	.	TRBJ2-7	.	CSLTVGEQYF	TGCAGCTTGACGGTGGGCGAGCAGTACTTC
TRBV5-1	TRBD2	TRBJ2-5	few	CASSLGLALHKETQYF	TGCGCCAGCAGCTTGGGACTAGCCCTACACAAAGAGACCCAGTACTTC
TRBV2	.	TRBJ2-1	.	CASSPSVTPYNEQFF	TGTGCCAGCAGCCCGAGCGTGACTCCCTACAATGAGCAGTTCTTC
TRBV19	.	TRBJ2-7	.	CASSKTVYEQYF	TGTGCCAGTAGTAAGACAGTTTACGAGCAGTACTTC
TRBV20-1	.	TRBJ2-5	many	CSASLLGETQYF	TGCAGTGCTAGTCTACTAGGGGAGACCCAGTACTTC
TRBV10-2	.	TRBJ2-2	.	CASSAPGTTNTGELFF	TGCGCCAGCAGTGCTCCCGGGACCACGAACACCGGGGAGCTGTTTTTT
TRBV29-1	.	TRBJ1-5	.	CSQDIPRVGNQPQHF	TGCAGCCAAGATATCCCCCGGGTAGGCAATCAGCCCCAGCATTTT
TRBV5-1	TRBD1	TRBJ1-4	.	CTSSRGGTGSATNEKLFF	TGTACCAGCAGCCGGGGCGGGACAGGGTCAGCAACTAATGAAAAACTGTTTTTT
TRBV7-9	.	TRBJ2-2	many	CASSSRNTGELFF	TGTGCCAGCAGCTCGAGGAACACCGGGGAGCTGTTTTTT
TRBV5-1	.	TRBJ2-2	.	CASSLVDSSNTGELFF	TGCGCCAGCAGCTTGGTGGACAGTTCGAACACCGGGGAGCTGTTTTTT
TRBV2	TRBD1	TRBJ2-7	.	CASRPPGTGFNEQYF	TGTGCCAGCAGACCCCCCGGGACAGGGTTCAATGAGCAGTACTTC
TRBV20-1	TRBD1	TRBJ1-5	.	CSAVGTGPYQPQHF	TGCAGTGCTGTCGGGACAGGGCCTTATCAGCCCCAGCATTTT
TRBV19	.	TRBJ1-5	many	CASSPVGAGGNQPQHF	TGTGCCAGTAGTCCCGTCGGGGCAGGGGGCAATCAGCCCCAGCATTTT
TRBV7-8	TRBD1	TRBJ1-4	many	CASSLPGQGTNEKLFF	TGTGCCAGCAGCCTCCCCGGACAGGGGACTAATGAAAAACTGTTTTTT
TRBV19	.	TRBJ1-4	few	CASSRSATTNEKLFF	TGTGCCAGTAGTAGATCTGCGACAACTAATGAAAAACTGTTTTTT
TRBV29-1	TRBD1	TRBJ1-2	.	CSVDRAGYTF	TGCAGCGTGGACAGGGCAGGCTACACCTTC